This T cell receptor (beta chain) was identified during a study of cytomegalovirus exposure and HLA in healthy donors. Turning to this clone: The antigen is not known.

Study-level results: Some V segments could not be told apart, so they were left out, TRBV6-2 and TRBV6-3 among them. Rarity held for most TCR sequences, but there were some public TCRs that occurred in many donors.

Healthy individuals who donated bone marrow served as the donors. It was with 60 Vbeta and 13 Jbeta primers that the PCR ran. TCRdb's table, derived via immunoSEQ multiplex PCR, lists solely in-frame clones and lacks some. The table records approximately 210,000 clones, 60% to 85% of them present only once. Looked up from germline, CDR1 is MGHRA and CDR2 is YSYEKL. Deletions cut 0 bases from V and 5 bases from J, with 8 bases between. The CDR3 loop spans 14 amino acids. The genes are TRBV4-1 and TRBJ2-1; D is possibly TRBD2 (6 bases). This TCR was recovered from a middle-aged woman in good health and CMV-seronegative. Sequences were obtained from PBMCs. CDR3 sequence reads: CASSQDPGDNEQFF. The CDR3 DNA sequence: TGCGCCAGCAGCCAAGATCCGGGGGACAATGAGCAGTTCTTC.